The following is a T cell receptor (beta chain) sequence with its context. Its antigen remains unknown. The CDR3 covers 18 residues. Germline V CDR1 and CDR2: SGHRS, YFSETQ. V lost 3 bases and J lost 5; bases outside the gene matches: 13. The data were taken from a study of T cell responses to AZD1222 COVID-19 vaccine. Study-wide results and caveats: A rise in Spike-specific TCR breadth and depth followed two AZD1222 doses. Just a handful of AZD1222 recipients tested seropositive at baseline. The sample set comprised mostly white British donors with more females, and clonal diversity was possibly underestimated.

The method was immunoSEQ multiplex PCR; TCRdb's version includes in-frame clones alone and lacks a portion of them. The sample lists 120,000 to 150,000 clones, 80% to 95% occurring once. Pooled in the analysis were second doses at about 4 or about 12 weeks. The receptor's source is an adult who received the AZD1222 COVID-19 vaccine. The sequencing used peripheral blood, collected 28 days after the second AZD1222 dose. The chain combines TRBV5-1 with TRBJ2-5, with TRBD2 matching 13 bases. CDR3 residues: CASSWGLAGLQKGETQYF. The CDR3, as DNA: TGCGCCAGCAGCTGGGGACTAGCGGGGCTCCAGAAGGGGGAGACCCAGTACTTC.